This is a list of T cell receptor beta chains from one sample in a study of cytomegalovirus exposure and HLA in healthy donors. Produced via immunoSEQ multiplex PCR; TCRdb's table is partial and in-frame only. The sample has around 170,000 clones, 88% seen once. The material sequenced was PBMCs. Every receptor here comes from a man younger than 30 in good health and CMV-seronegative. CDR3s include the opening cysteine and the closing phenylalanine or tryptophan. The D gene is left open where the match is weak. Part of the rows lack a size; the others show once, few, many or a class for expanded clones.

NA	NA	TRBV6-1	TRBJ2-7	TGTGCCAGCAGCGAGCAGGGACATGACGAGCAGTACTTC	CASSEQGHDEQYF
TRBD1	NA	TRBV4-2	TRBJ2-7	TGTGCCAGCAGCCAGCCGGGACAGGGGGCTTACGAGCAGTACTTC	CASSQPGQGAYEQYF
TRBD1	NA	TRBV6-5	TRBJ1-1	TGTGCCAGCAGCACGTTCTCACAGGGGGCTGAAGCTTTCTTT	CASSTFSQGAEAFF
NA	NA	TRBV10-2	TRBJ2-7	TGCGCCAGCAGTGAAAGCGGGCCCCTCAGCCACGAGCAGTACTTC	CASSESGPLSHEQYF
TRBD1	NA	TRBV2	TRBJ2-1	TGTGCCAGCAGCGAGCCGATAGGACAGGGGGGTCCGTTCTTC	CASSEPIGQGGPFF
TRBD2	NA	TRBV27	TRBJ2-3	TGTGCCAGCAAATTAGCGGGAGGGCTTACGCAGTATTTT	CASKLAGGLTQYF
NA	NA	TRBV5-1	TRBJ1-1	TGCGCCAGCAGCTTGGAGAGGACTGAAGCTTTCTTT	CASSLERTEAFF
NA	NA	TRBV5-4	TRBJ1-1	TGTGCCAGCAGCCCCGACGCAGGGAACACTGAAGCTTTCTTT	CASSPDAGNTEAFF
TRBD1	NA	TRBV7-9	TRBJ2-2	TGTGCCAGCAGCACCAGGACAGGGGGGAACACCGGGGAGCTGTTTTTT	CASSTRTGGNTGELFF
TRBD2	NA	TRBV5-4	TRBJ2-3	TGTGCCAGCAGCTTTAGACTAGCCGGTCCCCCAGATACGCAGTATTTT	CASSFRLAGPPDTQYF
TRBD1	NA	TRBV25-1	TRBJ2-5	TGTGCCAGCAGGGTGGCCCGGGACAGGGTCGGAAAGACCCAGTACTTC	CASRVARDRVGKTQYF
NA	NA	TRBV28	TRBJ2-1	TGTGCCAGCAGTTTCGAGGGCTCCTACAATGAGCAGTTCTTC	CASSFEGSYNEQFF
TRBD1	NA	TRBV5-4	TRBJ2-2	TGTGCCAGCAGCTTTCCGGGACAGGGGCCCACCGGGGAGCTGTTTTTT	CASSFPGQGPTGELFF
TRBD2	NA	TRBV4-3	TRBJ2-5	TGCGCCAGCAGCCAAGATCTGAGTAGCGGGTACCAAGAGACCCAGTACTTC	CASSQDLSSGYQETQYF
NA	once	TRBV28	TRBJ1-3	TGTGCCAGCAGTCGCCGGTGGAACACCATATATTTT	CASSRRWNTIYF
NA	once	TRBV27	TRBJ1-1	TGTGCCAGCAGTTTAGGAGGGGAAATCTTCACTGAAGCTTTCTTT	CASSLGGEIFTEAFF
NA	NA	TRBV7-7	TRBJ2-1	TGTGCTAGCAGCTTAGCGCCCGGGACACACAATGAGCAGTTCTTC	CASSLAPGTHNEQFF
TRBD1	NA	TRBV27	TRBJ2-3	TGTGCCAGCACCCAGGGGGCGGGCGCAGATACGCAGTATTTT	CASTQGAGADTQYF
TRBD1	NA	TRBV6-1	TRBJ1-2	TGTGCCAGCAGTCTAGGGACAGGGAGCCATGGCTACACCTTC	CASSLGTGSHGYTF
TRBD1	once	TRBV5-1	TRBJ1-2	TGCGCCAGCAGCATCGGGACAGGGCCCTACCGGGACTATGGCTACACCTTC	CASSIGTGPYRDYGYTF
TRBD1	NA	TRBV28	TRBJ2-3	TGTGCCAGCAGCCCGACAGGGGTAGATACGCAGTATTTT	CASSPTGVDTQYF
NA	NA	TRBV4-1	TRBJ1-1	TGCGCCAGCAGCCAAGAGATCGGAGTTGTGGAAGCTTTCTTT	CASSQEIGVVEAFF
NA	few	TRBV28	TRBJ1-4	TGTGCCAGCAGTTTGGGCACAAAACTGTTTTTT	CASSLGTKLFF
NA	NA	TRBV28	TRBJ2-3	TGTGCCAGCAGCCTTACAGATACGCAGTATTTT	CASSLTDTQYF
NA	once	TRBV27	TRBJ1-6	TGTGCCAGCACTACATCCACGCCGCGCGGCTATTCACCCCTCCACTTT	CASTTSTPRGYSPLHF
NA	few	TRBV29-1	TRBJ2-1	TGCAGCGTTGATCTCAGATTCAGCTCCTACAATGAGCAGTTCTTC	CSVDLRFSSYNEQFF
NA	NA	TRBV7-9	TRBJ1-1	TGTGCCAGCAGCTCCATCGGTGTTCACACTGAAGCTTTCTTT	CASSSIGVHTEAFF
NA	NA	TRBV19	TRBJ1-3	TGTGCCAGCGGCCACGGCCCGGGGGGTTTGACCGGAAACACCATATATTTT	CASGHGPGGLTGNTIYF
TRBD2	once	TRBV6-1	TRBJ2-3	TGTGCCAGCAGTGCGGGGGGGGGCCCAGATACGCAGTATTTT	CASSAGGGPDTQYF
TRBD2	NA	TRBV7-2	TRBJ2-3	TGTGCCAGCAGACCCGGAGCGGGAACCAGAGATACGCAGTATTTT	CASRPGAGTRDTQYF
NA	NA	TRBV5-1	TRBJ1-1	TGCGCCAGCAGCCCCCGTGTGGGCGACGGCACTGAAGCTTTCTTT	CASSPRVGDGTEAFF
TRBD1	few	TRBV6-5	TRBJ2-7	TGTGCCAGCAGTTATTCGACCCGGGACAGGGCCTACGAGCAGTACTTC	CASSYSTRDRAYEQYF
TRBD1	NA	TRBV6-5	TRBJ1-2	TGTGCCAGCAGTTTCTCCGGGACAGGGCCATATGGCTACACCTTC	CASSFSGTGPYGYTF
NA	NA	TRBV2	TRBJ1-1	TGTGCCAGCAGGGAGATTCTAAAGACTGAAGCTTTCTTT	CASREILKTEAFF
TRBD1	NA	TRBV29-1	TRBJ1-1	TGCAGCGTTGGGACAGGGAGGACTGAAGCTTTCTTT	CSVGTGRTEAFF
NA	NA	TRBV29-1	TRBJ1-2	TGCAGCGGAGGGGGAGGGCGGGGCTACACCTTC	CSGGGGRGYTF
TRBD1	NA	TRBV19	TRBJ1-5	TGTGCCAGTAGTAACCGAGACAGGGTCGAGAATCAGCCCCAGCATTTT	CASSNRDRVENQPQHF
TRBD2	NA	TRBV2	TRBJ2-1	TGTGCCAGCAGTGCGTGGGGGGGACCCTACAATGAGCAGTTCTTC	CASSAWGGPYNEQFF
TRBD1	NA	TRBV27	TRBJ2-5	TGTGCCAGTGGGGACAGGGGAAAAGTAGCGACCCAGTACTTC	CASGDRGKVATQYF
NA	once	TRBV7-9	TRBJ1-1	TGTGCCACCAACAAACTGAACACTGAAGCTTTCTTT	CATNKLNTEAFF
TRBD1	NA	TRBV18	TRBJ2-3	TGTGCCAGCTCGCCGGGACAGTACGATACGCAGTATTTT	CASSPGQYDTQYF
NA	NA	TRBV9	TRBJ1-2	TGTGCCAGCAGCCCATATCAGGCTGGCTACACCTTC	CASSPYQAGYTF